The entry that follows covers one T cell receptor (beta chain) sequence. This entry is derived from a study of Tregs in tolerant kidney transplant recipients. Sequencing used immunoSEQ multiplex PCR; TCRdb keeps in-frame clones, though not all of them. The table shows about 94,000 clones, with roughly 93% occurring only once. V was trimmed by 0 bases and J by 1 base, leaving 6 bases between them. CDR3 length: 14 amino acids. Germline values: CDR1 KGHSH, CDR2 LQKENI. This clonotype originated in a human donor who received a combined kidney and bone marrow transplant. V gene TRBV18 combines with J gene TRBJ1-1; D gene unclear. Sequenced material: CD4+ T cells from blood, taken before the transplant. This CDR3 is CASSPPAGNTEAFF. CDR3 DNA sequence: TGTGCCAGCTCACCACCGGCTGGGAACACTGAAGCTTTCTTT.